This T cell receptor (beta chain) emerged from a study of shared clonotypes between healthy human individuals. Study context: Every donor yielded three CD4 naive, three CD4 memory, two CD8 naive and one CD8 memory plate. Regarding the study as a whole: Generation probabilities were higher for clonotypes shared across all four sorted-subset donors than for unshared ones. The small donor group covered limited genetic and exposure diversity. Clonotype sharing among donors likely depends on sequencing depth.

Naive-designated CD8 cells lacked CD45RO, were positively enriched for CCR7, and omitted terminally differentiated effector memory CD45RA+ cells. The data were produced by immunoSEQ multiplex PCR, yet TCRdb's version contains in-frame clones alone and is incomplete. The profile covers around 600,000 clones, with roughly 98% appearing a single time and approximately 0.3% taken by the ten largest. Turning to this clone: What it binds is not known.

This CDR3 has 15 amino acids. V was shortened by 0 bases and J by 5 bases, with 12 bases between the two germline ends. Germline V lookup: CDR1 SGDLS, CDR2 YYNGEE. The rearrangement joins TRBV9 to TRBJ2-1; weak D call: TRBD2 (5 bases). The source material was naive CD8+ T cells sorted from blood. This sequence originates from a man aged 30-40 years in good health. CDR3 loop: CASSVGGRRNNEQFF. CDR3 DNA: TGTGCCAGCAGCGTAGGAGGGCGTCGGAACAATGAGCAGTTCTTC.